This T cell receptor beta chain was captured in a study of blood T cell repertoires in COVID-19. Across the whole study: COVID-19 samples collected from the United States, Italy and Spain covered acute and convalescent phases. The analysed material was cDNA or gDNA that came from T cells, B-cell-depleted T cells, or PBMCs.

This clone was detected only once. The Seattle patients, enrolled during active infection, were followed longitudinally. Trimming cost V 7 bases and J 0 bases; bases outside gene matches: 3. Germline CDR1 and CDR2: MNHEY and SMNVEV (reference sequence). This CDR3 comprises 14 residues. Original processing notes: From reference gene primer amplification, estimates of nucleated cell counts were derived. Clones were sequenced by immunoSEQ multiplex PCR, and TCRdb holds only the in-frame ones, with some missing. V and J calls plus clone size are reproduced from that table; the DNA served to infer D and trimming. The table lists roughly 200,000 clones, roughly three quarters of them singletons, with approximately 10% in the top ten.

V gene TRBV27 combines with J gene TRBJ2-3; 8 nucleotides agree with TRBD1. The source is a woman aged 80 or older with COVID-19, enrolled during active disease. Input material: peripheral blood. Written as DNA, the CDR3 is TGTGCCAGCAAGACAGGGGAAAGCACAGATACGCAGTATTTT. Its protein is CASKTGESTDTQYF.